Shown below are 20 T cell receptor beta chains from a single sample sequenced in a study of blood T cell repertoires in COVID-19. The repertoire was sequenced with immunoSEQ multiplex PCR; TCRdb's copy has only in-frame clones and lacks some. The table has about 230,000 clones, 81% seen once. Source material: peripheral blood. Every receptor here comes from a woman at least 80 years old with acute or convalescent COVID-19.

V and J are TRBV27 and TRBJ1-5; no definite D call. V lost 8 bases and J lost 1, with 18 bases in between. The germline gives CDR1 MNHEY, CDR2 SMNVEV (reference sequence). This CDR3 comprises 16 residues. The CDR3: CASAPGFFYSNQPQHF. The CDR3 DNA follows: TGTGCCAGCGCCCCGGGGTTTTTTTACAGCAATCAGCCCCAGCATTTT.

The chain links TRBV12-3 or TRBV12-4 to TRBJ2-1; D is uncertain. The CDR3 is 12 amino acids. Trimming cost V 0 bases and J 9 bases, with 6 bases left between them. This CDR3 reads CASSLAPGEQFF. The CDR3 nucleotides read TGTGCCAGCAGTTTAGCGCCGGGTGAGCAGTTCTTC.

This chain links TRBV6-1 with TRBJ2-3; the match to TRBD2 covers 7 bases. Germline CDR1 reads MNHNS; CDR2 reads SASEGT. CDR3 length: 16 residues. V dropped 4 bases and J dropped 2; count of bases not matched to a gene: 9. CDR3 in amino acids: CASSAGTSVSTDTQYF. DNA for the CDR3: TGTGCCAGCAGTGCAGGAACTAGCGTCTCCACAGATACGCAGTATTTT.

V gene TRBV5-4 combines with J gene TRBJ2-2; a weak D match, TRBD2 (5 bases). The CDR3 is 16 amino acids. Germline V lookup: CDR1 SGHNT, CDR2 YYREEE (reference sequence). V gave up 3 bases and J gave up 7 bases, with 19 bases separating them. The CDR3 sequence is CASSSSSSYRGGELFF. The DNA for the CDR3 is TGTGCCAGCAGCTCCAGCTCCTCATACCGGGGCGGGGAGCTGTTTTTT. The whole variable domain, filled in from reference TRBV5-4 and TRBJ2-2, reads ETGVTQSPTHLIKTRGQQVTLRCSSQSGHNTVSWYQQALGQGPQFIFQYYREEENGRGNFPPRFSGLQFPNYSSELNVNALELDDSALYLCASSSSSSYRGGELFFGEGSRLTVL.

The CDR3 DNA sequence: TGTGCCAGCAGCGGACCCGGGACAAATAATTCACCCCTCCACTTT. The encoded protein is CASSGPGTNNSPLHF. V is TRBV9 and J is TRBJ1-6; D is possibly TRBD1 (6 bases). V gave up 3 bases and J gave up 5 bases, with 12 bases separating them. The germline CDR1 and CDR2 sequences are SGDLS and YYNGEE. The CDR3 totals 15 residues.

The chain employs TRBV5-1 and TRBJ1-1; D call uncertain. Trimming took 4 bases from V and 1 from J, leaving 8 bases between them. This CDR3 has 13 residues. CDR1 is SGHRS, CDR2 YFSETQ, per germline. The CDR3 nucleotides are TGCGCCAGCAGCCAAACACAGAACACTGAAGCTTTCTTT. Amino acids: CASSQTQNTEAFF.

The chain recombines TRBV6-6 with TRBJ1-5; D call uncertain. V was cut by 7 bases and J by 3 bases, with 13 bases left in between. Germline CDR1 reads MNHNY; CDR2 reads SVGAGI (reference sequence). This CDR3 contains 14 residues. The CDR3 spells CASTLETVNQPQHF. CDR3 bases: TGTGCCAGCACCCTCGAAACAGTCAATCAGCCCCAGCATTTT.

The CDR3: CASSRTGNNQPQHF. In nucleotides, the CDR3 is TGTGCCAGCAGTAGGACAGGGAACAATCAGCCCCAGCATTTT. The chain couples TRBV6-2 or TRBV6-3 to TRBJ1-5, with TRBD1 matching 8 bases. V shed 5 bases, J shed 3 bases, and the junction held 3 bases outside the gene matches. This CDR3 spans 14 amino acids. The germline CDR1 and CDR2 sequences are MNHEY and SVGEGT.

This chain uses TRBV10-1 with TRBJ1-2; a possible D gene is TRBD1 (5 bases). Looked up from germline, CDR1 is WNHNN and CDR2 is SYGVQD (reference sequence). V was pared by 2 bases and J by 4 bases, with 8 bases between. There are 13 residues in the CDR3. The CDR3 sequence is CASSEQGPYGYTF. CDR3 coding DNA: TGCGCCAGCAGTGAGCAGGGTCCCTATGGCTACACCTTC.

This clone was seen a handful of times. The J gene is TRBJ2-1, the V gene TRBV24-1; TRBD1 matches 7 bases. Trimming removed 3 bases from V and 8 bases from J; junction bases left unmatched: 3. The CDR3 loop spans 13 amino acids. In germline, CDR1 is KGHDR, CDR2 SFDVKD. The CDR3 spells CATSDAQGHEQFF. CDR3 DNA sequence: TGTGCCACCAGTGATGCACAGGGGCATGAGCAGTTCTTC.

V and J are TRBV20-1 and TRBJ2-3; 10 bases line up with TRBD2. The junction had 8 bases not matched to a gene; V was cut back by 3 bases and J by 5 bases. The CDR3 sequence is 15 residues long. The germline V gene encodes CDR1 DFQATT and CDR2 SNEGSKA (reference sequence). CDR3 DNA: TGCAGTGCTAGTCCTCTAGCGGGGGCCGGAGATACGCAGTATTTT. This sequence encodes CSASPLAGAGDTQYF.

CDR3 region: CASSVGWSTGELFF. CDR3 nucleotides: TGTGCCAGCAGCGTAGGGTGGAGCACCGGGGAGCTGTTTTTT. The V call is TRBV9, the J call TRBJ2-2; D is unclear. The CDR3 extends over 14 amino acids. V shed 0 bases and J shed 4 bases, with 7 bases lying between them. Germline V CDR1 and CDR2: SGDLS, YYNGEE.

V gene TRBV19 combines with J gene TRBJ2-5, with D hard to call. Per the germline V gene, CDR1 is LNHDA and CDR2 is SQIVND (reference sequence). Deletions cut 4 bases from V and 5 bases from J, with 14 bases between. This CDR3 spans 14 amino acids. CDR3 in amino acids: CASSTEWAPETQYF. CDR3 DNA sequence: TGTGCCAGTAGTACCGAATGGGCCCCGGAGACCCAGTACTTC.

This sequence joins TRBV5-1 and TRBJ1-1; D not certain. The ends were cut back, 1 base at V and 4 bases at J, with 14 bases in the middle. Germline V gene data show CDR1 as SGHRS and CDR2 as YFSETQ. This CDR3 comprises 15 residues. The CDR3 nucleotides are TGCGCCAGCAGCTTGACTACCTCGGGAACCACTGAAGCTTTCTTT. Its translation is CASSLTTSGTTEAFF.

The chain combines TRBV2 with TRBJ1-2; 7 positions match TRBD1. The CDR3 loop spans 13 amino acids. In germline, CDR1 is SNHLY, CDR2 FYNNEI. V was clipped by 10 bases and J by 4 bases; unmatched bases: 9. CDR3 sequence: CATQDRLTYGYTF. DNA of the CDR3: TGTGCCACACAGGACAGGTTGACCTATGGCTACACCTTC.

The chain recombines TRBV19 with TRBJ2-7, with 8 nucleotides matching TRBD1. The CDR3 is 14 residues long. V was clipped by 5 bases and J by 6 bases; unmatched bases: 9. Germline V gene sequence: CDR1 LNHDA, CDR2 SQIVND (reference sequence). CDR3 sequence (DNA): TGTGCCAGTAGTGGGGGTGGCAGGGGGCGCGAGCAGTACTTC. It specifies CASSGGGRGREQYF.

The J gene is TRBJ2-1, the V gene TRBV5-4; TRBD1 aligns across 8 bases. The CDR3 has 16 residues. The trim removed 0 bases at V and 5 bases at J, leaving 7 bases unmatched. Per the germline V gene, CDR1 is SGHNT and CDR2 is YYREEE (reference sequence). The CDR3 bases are TGTGCCAGCAGCTTGGACCGGGACAGGAGGAACAATGAGCAGTTCTTC. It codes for CASSLDRDRRNNEQFF.

The CDR3 DNA reads TGTGCCAGCCGATCGACGGACTCTAGGGAGCAGTACTTC. This translates into CASRSTDSREQYF. The chain carries TRBV19 and TRBJ2-7, with a weak D call TRBD2 (5 bases). The CDR3 has 13 residues. The V end was cut by 9 bases, the J end by 7 bases, with 19 bases between. Germline V gene lookup returns CDR1 LNHDA and CDR2 SQIVND (reference sequence).

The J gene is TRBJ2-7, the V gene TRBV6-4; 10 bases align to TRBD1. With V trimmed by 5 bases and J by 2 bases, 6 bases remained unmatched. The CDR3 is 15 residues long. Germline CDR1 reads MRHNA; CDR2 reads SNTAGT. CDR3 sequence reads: CASSFRDRGPYEQYF. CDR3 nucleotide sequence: TGTGCCAGCAGTTTCCGGGACAGGGGTCCCTACGAGCAGTACTTC.

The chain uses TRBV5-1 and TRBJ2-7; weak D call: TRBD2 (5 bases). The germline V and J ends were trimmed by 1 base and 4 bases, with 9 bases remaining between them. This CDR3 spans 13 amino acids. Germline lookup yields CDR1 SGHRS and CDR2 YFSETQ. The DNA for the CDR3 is TGCGCCAGCAGCTTGCAAAGCGGATACGAGCAGTACTTC. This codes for CASSLQSGYEQYF.